This TCR beta chain was obtained from a study of control samples from healthy donors and cancer patients. Germline V gene sequence: CDR1 KGHSH, CDR2 LQKENI. CDR3 length equals 14 residues. V was cut by 0 bases and J by 3 bases, with 9 bases left in between. Only in-frame clones appear in the TCRdb table, and some are missing; sequencing was by immunoSEQ multiplex PCR. The sample shows around 41,000 clones, approximately 94% of them seen only once. Specimen: blood. The chain uses TRBV18 and TRBJ2-7; D ambiguous. The TCR comes from a man aged 55 to 69 in good health. In nucleotides, the CDR3 is TGTGCCAGCTCACCACCTGAGCGCGTCTACGAGCAGTACTTC. Its translation is CASSPPERVYEQYF. Supplemented by reference TRBV18 and TRBJ2-7, the full variable domain reads NAGVMQNPRHLVRRRGQEARLRCSPMKGHSHVYWYRQLPEEGLKFMVYLQKENIIDESGMPKERFSAEFPKEGPSILRIQQVVRGDSAAYFCASSPPERVYEQYFGPGTRLTVT.